These 15 T cell receptor beta chains share one sample of origin, sequenced in a study of tumor-infiltrating lymphocytes in primary liver carcinoma. In addition to blood RNA drawn from unsorted whole blood, germline DNA was extracted. A constant-region primer primed TCR beta cDNA synthesis from about 490 ng of total RNA. A slightly modified ARM-PCR protocol with three nested multiplex PCR rounds produced these TCR beta libraries. The first two PCR rounds used TRBV1-TRBV30 forward primers with a C-beta reverse primer, roughly 11 cycles each. Using its own MiXCR run on the multiplex PCR reads, TCRdb lists one record per CDR3 protein. The sample holds hundreds of thousands of distinct CDR3 sequences, approximately 58% seen once. Sequencing input: peripheral blood. The receptors stem from a woman under 40 with primary liver carcinoma and hepatitis B virus infection.

In its sample, this clonotype was seen many times. V is TRBV6-2 or TRBV6-3 and J is TRBJ2-5, with a weak D call TRBD2 (6 bases). Germline V CDR1 and CDR2: MNHEY, SVGEGT. This CDR3 contains 12 residues. The CDR3 loop reads CASAGRTETQYF. CDR3 DNA sequence: TGTGCGAGCGCGGGACGTACAGAGACCCAGTACTTC.

The CDR3 nucleotides read TGCAACGTCAGTCACCAAGAGACCCAGTACTTC. Protein sequence: CNVSHQETQYF. This sequence joins TRBV29-1 and TRBJ2-5; D is ambiguous. The V gene's germline CDR1 is SQVTM and CDR2 ANQGSEA. This CDR3 is built from 11 residues. Based on the CDR3 plus reference TRBV29-1 and TRBJ2-5, the full variable domain is SAVISQKPSRDICQRGTSLTIQCQVDSQVTMMFWYRQQPGQSLTLIATANQGSEATYESGFVIDKFPISRPNLTFSTLTVSNMSPEDSSIYLCNVSHQETQYFGPGTRLLVL.

On this clonotype itself: This likely comes from a read error, as the CDR3 has no conserved phenylalanine or tryptophan at its end. The rearrangement joins TRBV11-1 to TRBJ2-7; no firm D call. Germline V CDR1 and CDR2: SGHAT, FQDESV (reference sequence). CDR3 length equals 15 residues. The CDR3, as DNA: TGTGCCAGTAGCTTTAGCATCTTAAGCTCCTACGAGCAGTACTTA. This gives the protein CASSFSILSSYEQYL.

This clonotype showed up just a few times. The chain carries TRBV7-9 and TRBJ1-4, with 7 bases that match TRBD1. V shed 4 bases and J 12 bases; nucleotides not matched to a gene: 8. The CDR3 has 13 residues. Per germline, CDR1 SEHNR and CDR2 FQNEAQ (reference sequence). CDR3 residues: CASSSFFDRELFF. The CDR3 coding sequence is TGTGCCAGCAGCTCCTTTTTCGACAGGGAACTGTTTTTT.

Turning to this clonotype: Being one base from a much bigger clone, this may be a read error. Without the conserved terminal phenylalanine or tryptophan, this CDR3 likely stems from a read error. This chain connects TRBV6-5 to TRBJ1-1; D remains ambiguous. Germline V gene data show CDR1 as MNHEY and CDR2 as SVGAGI. Trimming removed 6 bases from V and 1 base from J, with 9 bases in between. The CDR3 contains 13 residues. As DNA, the CDR3 is TGTGCCAGCAGGGGCCGGACGAACACTGAAGCTTTCTAT. This encodes CASRGRTNTEAFY.

A word on this clonotype: With a much larger clone just one base away, this may be a read error. The CDR3 DNA reads as TGCAGCGTTCTCGACAGGGATGTTAGGACCCAGTACTTC. It yields the protein CSVLDRDVRTQYF. V is TRBV29-1 and J is TRBJ2-5; 7 bases fit TRBD1. The CDR3 consists of 13 residues. Per the germline V gene, CDR1 is SQVTM and CDR2 is ANQGSEA. V was clipped by 5 bases and J by 7 bases; unmatched bases: 10.

The chain combines TRBV10-3 with TRBJ1-6; 9 bases match TRBD1. Germline lookup yields CDR1 ENHRY and CDR2 SYGVKD. The CDR3 runs 15 residues. With 7 bases clipped from V and 10 bases from J, the junction kept 11 bases outside the gene matches. The CDR3 DNA sequence: TGTGCCATCAACGACGGGACAGGGATAGGATCACCCCTCCACTTT. Translation: CAINDGTGIGSPLHF.

The chain employs TRBV4-3 and TRBJ2-2; D gene unclear. The length of the CDR3 is 14 residues. The V end lost 0 bases, the J end lost 4 bases, and 6 bases lay between the germline ends. Germline-derived CDR1 and CDR2 are LGHNA and YSLEER. CDR3 sequence reads: CASSQDPSTGELFF. CDR3 nucleotides: TGCGCCAGCAGCCAAGATCCGAGCACCGGGGAGCTGTTTTTT.

Notes on this clonotype: A much bigger clone sits one base away, suggesting this may be a read error. The rearrangement links TRBV4-1 to TRBJ1-2; D may be TRBD1 (5 bases). Germline CDR1 reads MGHRA; CDR2 reads YSYEKL. The CDR3 contains 15 residues. The V and J ends lost 1 base and 0 bases respectively, with 9 bases between them. Here the CDR3 reads CASSQADRANYGYTF. The CDR3, as DNA: TGCGCCAGCAGCCAAGCCGACAGAGCTAACTATGGCTACACCTTC.

Concerning this clonotype: One base away lies a much larger clone, so this may be a sequencing read error. V and J are TRBV29-1 and TRBJ2-1, with 7 bases identical to TRBD2. With V trimmed by 6 bases and J by 9 bases, 8 bases remained unmatched. Germline assignment: CDR1 SQVTM and CDR2 ANQGSEA. There are 12 residues in the CDR3. The CDR3 bases are TGCAGCGTCGCAGGACTAGTGATTGAGCAGTTCTTC. It specifies CSVAGLVIEQFF.

This clonotype has ten or more counts. The chain uses TRBV12-3 or TRBV12-4 and TRBJ1-2; possibly TRBD1 for D (5 bases). Trimming left V 3 bases short and J 11 bases short, with 13 bases between. The CDR3 sequence is 12 residues long. The CDR3 nucleotides read TGTGCCAGCAGTTTCGGGGGATCGTGGTACACCTTC. This codes for CASSFGGSWYTF.

Details on this clonotype: One end of the junction varies from germline; a read error may be responsible. The rearrangement uses TRBV12-3 or TRBV12-4 and TRBJ2-1, with D perhaps TRBD1 (5 bases). This CDR3 comprises 14 residues. CDR3 sequence (DNA): TGTGCCAGCAGTTGGGGCCACGAATCGAATGATCAGTTCTTC. This sequence encodes CASSWGHESNDQFF.

The chain carries TRBV7-9 and TRBJ2-2; 7 nucleotides align to TRBD1. This CDR3 has 17 amino acids. The germline CDR1 and CDR2 sequences are SEHNR and FQNEAQ (reference sequence). With V trimmed by 1 base and J by 4 bases, 9 bases remained unmatched. CDR3 nucleotides: TGTGCCAGCAGCTTAGAGATGCGACAGGGACGCACCGGGGAGCTGTTTTTT. It is translated as CASSLEMRQGRTGELFF.

The gene calls are TRBV11-1 and TRBJ2-2; maybe TRBD2 (6 bases). Trimming pared 3 bases from V and 9 bases from J, leaving 17 bases between. CDR3 length: 15 residues. CDR1 is SGHAT and CDR2 is FQDESV in the germline V gene (reference sequence). The CDR3 nucleotides read TGTGCCAGCAGCTTCAAAGCGGGCGAACACCGGGAGCTGTTTTTT. Translation gives CASSFKAGEHRELFF.

Concerning this clonotype: A read error may produce the germline difference seen at one junction end. The rearrangement joins TRBV6-2 or TRBV6-3 to TRBJ2-2, with a tentative D call TRBD2 (5 bases). This CDR3 has 14 residues. The V gene's germline CDR1 is MNHEY and CDR2 SVGEGT. Here the CDR3 reads CVSSNDWNTGEPFF. The CDR3 coding sequence is TGTGTCAGCAGTAACGACTGGAACACCGGGGAGCCGTTTTTT.